This T cell receptor (beta chain) was obtained from a study of regulatory T cells in long-lasting Graves disease. In building TCR beta libraries, iRepertoire HTBI primers were used together with Arm-PCR of CDR3 regions. One entry per CDR3 protein, called by TCRdb with MiXCR from the multiplex PCR reads. The data show around 330,000 distinct CDR3 sequences, about a sixth seen once. This clonotype was recorded many times. Its antigen is undetermined. Study-wide points: Thyroid tissue was not studied; only peripheral blood was.

Time point noted: newly diagnosed GD, antithyroid drugs for less than 3 months. From PBMCs, RNA was extracted and then used to make the TCR library. This sample comprised peripheral blood mononuclear cells (PBMCs), obtained at new diagnosis, from a patient treated with antithyroid drugs. This clonotype was sampled from a female donor with Graves disease.

In DNA form, the CDR3 reads TGTGCCAGCAACCTAGCGTTCGCAGATACGCAGTATTTT. This translates into CASNLAFADTQYF. This chain links TRBV2 with TRBJ2-3; a weak D match, TRBD2 (6 bases). CDR3 length: 13 residues. Trimming removed 7 bases at V and 4 bases at J, with 12 bases between. Germline CDR1 SNHLY, CDR2 FYNNEI.